The entry that follows covers one TCR beta chain sequence. Its antigen remains unknown. As the sequencing template, cDNA was produced by extracting RNA and reverse transcribing it. Profiling relied on immunoSEQ multiplex PCR, and the TCRdb table lists in-frame clones only, not all of them. The sample has some 170,000 clones; 58% are singletons. The CDR3 has 16 residues. V was pared by 5 bases and J by 1 base, with 17 bases between. Germline CDR1 is PRHDT and CDR2 is FYEKMQ (reference sequence). The source of the sample is a study of CD8+ T cells in alopecia areata. Overall study: The study gave treated patients oral tofacitinib at 5 to 10 mg twice daily.

Whole-study results and caveats: Scalp clonality, together with expanded CD8+ clones among the top 100, fell significantly with tofacitinib.

Treatment indicated: oral pan-JAK inhibitor, 5-10 mg twice daily. As part of sample collection, lesional scalp punch biopsies and peripheral blood were taken from alopecia areata patients. Using a FACSAria, the CD4+ and CD8+ T cells were sorted from the PBMCs. The sequencing used CD4+ T cells sorted from blood, collected at approximately week 60, from a patient treated with tofacitinib. The chain carries TRBV13 and TRBJ1-2; possibly TRBD1 for D (5 bases). This TCR was sampled from a human donor with alopecia areata. The CDR3 DNA sequence: TGTGCCAGCAGCATCCGTTCAGGGATCATTAACTATGGCTACACCTTC. It specifies CASSIRSGIINYGYTF.